This T cell receptor beta chain was found in a study of blood T cell repertoires in COVID-19. Whole-study context: PBMCs, B-cell-depleted T cells, or T cells provided the cDNA or gDNA that made up the material.

Germline V gene sequence: CDR1 SGHRS, CDR2 YFSETQ. The CDR3 runs 15 residues. V was trimmed by 1 base and J by 0 bases, leaving 5 bases between them. TCRdb keeps only in-frame clones here, not all; method: immunoSEQ multiplex PCR. The sample carries around 130,000 clones, around 78% recorded once. This TCR was recovered from a human donor in a cohort sampled during active COVID-19. The sequenced sample consisted of peripheral blood. This sequence joins TRBV5-1 and TRBJ2-6; D is unresolved. The chain's CDR3 is CASSLTSSGANVLTF. CDR3 DNA: TGCGCCAGCAGCTTGACTTCCTCTGGGGCCAACGTCCTGACTTTC.